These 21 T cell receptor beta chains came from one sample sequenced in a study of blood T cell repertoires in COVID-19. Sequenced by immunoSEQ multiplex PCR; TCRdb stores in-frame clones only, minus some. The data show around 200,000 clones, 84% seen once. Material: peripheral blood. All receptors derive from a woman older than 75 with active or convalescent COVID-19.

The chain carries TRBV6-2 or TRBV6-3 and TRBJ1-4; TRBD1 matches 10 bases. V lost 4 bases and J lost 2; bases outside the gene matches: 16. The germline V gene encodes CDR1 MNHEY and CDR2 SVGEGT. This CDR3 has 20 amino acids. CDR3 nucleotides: TGTGCCAGCAGTTTACCGTGGGACAGGGGTCGTATGAAGACTAATGAAAAACTGTTTTTT. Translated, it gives CASSLPWDRGRMKTNEKLFF.

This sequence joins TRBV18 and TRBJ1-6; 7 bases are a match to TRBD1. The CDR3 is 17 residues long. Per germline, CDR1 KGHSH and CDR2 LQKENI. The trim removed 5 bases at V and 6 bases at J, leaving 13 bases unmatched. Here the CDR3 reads CASSELMSGQTNSPLHF. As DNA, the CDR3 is TGTGCCAGCTCAGAATTGATGTCGGGACAGACTAATTCACCCCTCCACTTT.

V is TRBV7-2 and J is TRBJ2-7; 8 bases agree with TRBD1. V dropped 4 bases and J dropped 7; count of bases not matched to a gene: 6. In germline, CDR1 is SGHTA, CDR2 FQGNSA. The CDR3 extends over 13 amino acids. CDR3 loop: CASSSRDRTEQYF. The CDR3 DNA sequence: TGTGCCAGCAGCTCCCGGGACAGGACGGAGCAGTACTTC.

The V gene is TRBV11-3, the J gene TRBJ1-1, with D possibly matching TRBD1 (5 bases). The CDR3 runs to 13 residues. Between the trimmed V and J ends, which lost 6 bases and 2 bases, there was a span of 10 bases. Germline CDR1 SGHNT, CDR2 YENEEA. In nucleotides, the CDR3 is TGTGCCAGCAGTTATCAGGGAAACACTGAAGCTTTCTTT. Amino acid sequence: CASSYQGNTEAFF.

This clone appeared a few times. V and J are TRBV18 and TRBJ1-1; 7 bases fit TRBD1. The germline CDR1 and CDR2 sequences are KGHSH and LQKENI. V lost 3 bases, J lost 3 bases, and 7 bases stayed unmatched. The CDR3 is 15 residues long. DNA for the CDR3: TGTGCCAGCTCACCGTCGACAGGGACGGACACTGAAGCTTTCTTT. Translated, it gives CASSPSTGTDTEAFF.

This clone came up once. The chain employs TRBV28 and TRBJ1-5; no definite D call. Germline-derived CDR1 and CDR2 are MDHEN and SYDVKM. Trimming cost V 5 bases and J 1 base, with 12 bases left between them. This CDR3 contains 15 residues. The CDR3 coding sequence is TGTGCCAGCAGTGCCCCGGGAGCGAGCAATCAGCCCCAGCATTTT. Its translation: CASSAPGASNQPQHF.

In DNA form, the CDR3 reads TGTGCCAGCAGCGGGACAGGGATCGGTGGCTACACCTTC. Translation: CASSGTGIGGYTF. This sequence joins TRBV7-3 and TRBJ1-2; 9 bases agree with TRBD1. CDR1 SGHTA and CDR2 FQGTGA come from the germline V gene. This CDR3 comprises 13 residues. V lost 5 bases to trimming and J lost 7 bases; unmatched junction nucleotides: 5.

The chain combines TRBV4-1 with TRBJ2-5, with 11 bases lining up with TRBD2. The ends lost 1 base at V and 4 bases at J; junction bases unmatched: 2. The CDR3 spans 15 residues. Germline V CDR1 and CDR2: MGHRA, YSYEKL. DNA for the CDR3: TGCGCCAGCAGCCAAGGACTAGCGGGAAGAGAGACCCAGTACTTC. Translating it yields CASSQGLAGRETQYF.

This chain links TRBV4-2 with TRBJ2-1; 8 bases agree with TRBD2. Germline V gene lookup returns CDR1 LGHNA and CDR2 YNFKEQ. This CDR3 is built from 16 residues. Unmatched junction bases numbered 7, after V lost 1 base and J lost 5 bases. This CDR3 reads CASSQATAGVNNEQFF. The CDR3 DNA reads TGTGCCAGCAGCCAAGCCACAGCGGGAGTCAACAATGAGCAGTTCTTC.

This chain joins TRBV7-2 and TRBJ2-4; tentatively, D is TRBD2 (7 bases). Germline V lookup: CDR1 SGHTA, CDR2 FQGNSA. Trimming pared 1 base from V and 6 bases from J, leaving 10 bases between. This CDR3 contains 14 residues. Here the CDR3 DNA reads TGTGCCAGCAGCTTAGGCCGGGGGGCAAACATTCAGTACTTC. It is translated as CASSLGRGANIQYF.

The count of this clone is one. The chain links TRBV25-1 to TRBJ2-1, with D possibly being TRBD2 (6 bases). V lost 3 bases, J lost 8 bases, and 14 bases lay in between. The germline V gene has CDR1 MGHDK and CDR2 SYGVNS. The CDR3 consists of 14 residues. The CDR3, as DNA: TGTGCCAGCAGTGACCCGGGAGATTTCCATGAGCAGTTCTTC. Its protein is CASSDPGDFHEQFF.

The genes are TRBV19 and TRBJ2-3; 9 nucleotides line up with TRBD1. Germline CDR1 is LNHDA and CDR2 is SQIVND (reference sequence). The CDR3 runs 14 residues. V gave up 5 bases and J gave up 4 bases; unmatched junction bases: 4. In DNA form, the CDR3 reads TGTGCCAGTAGTCTCGGACAGGGGCCAGATACGCAGTATTTT. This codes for CASSLGQGPDTQYF. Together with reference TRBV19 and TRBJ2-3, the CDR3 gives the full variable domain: DGGITQSPKYLFRKEGQNVTLSCEQNLNHDAMYWYRQDPGQGLRLIYYSQIVNDFQKGDIAEGYSVSREKKESFPLTVTSAQKNPTAFYLCASSLGQGPDTQYFGPGTRLTVL.

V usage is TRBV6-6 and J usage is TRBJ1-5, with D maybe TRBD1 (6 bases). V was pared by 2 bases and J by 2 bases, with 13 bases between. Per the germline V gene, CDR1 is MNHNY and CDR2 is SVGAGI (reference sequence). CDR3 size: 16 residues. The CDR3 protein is CASSYPPRQGNQPQHF. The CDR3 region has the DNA TGTGCCAGCAGTTACCCACCCCGACAGGGCAATCAGCCCCAGCATTTT.

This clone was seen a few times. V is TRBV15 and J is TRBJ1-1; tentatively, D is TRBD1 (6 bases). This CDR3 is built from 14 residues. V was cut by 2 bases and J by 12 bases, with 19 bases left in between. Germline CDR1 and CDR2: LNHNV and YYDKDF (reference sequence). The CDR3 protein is CATSRPNRERASFF. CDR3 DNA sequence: TGTGCCACCAGCAGACCCAACAGGGAACGGGCGTCTTTCTTT. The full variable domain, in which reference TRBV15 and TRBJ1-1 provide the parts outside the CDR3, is DAMVIQNPRYQVTQFGKPVTLSCSQTLNHNVMYWYQQKSSQAPKLLFHYYDKDFNNEADTPDNFQSRRPNTSFCFLDIRSPGLGDTAMYLCATSRPNRERASFFGQGTRLTVV.

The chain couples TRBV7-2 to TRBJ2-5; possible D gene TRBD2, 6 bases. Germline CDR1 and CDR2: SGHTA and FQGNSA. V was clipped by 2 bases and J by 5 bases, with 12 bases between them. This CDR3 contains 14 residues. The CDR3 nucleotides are TGTGCCAGCAGCTTAATGGGAGGCGACGAGACCCAGTACTTC. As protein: CASSLMGGDETQYF.

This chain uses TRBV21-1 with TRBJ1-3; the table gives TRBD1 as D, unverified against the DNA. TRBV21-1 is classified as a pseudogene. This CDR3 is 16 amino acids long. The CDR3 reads CASSTDRASSGNTIYF. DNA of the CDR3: TGTGCCAGCAGCACCGACAGGGCAAGCTCTGGAAACACCATATATTTT.

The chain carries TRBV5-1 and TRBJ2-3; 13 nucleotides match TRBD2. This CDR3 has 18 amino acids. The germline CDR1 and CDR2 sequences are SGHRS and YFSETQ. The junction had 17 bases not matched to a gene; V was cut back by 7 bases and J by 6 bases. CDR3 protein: CASSGGTSGILGVDTQYF. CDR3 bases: TGCGCCAGCTCGGGAGGGACTAGCGGGATATTGGGCGTGGATACGCAGTATTTT.

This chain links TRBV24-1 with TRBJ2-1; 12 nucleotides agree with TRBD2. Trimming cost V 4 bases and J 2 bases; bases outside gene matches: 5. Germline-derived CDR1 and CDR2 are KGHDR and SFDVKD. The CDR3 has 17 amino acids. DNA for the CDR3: TGTGCCACCAGTGACCCCCTAGCGGGGGGGCCCTACAATGAGCAGTTCTTC. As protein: CATSDPLAGGPYNEQFF.

CDR3 in DNA: TGCGCCAGCAGCCTACGGGGGGGTGAGCCCCAGCATTTT. It yields the protein CASSLRGGEPQHF. The chain employs TRBV5-1 and TRBJ1-5, with a weak D call TRBD1 (5 bases). V dropped 4 bases and J dropped 8 bases, with 13 bases sitting between them. Germline loops: CDR1 SGHRS, CDR2 YFSETQ. The CDR3 length is 13 residues.

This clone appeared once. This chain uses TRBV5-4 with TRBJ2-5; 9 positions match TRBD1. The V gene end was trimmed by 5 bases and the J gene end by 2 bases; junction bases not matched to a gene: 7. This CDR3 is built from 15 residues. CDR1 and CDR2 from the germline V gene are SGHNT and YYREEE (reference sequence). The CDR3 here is CASRRTGGRQETQYF. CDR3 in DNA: TGTGCCAGCAGGCGTACAGGGGGCAGACAAGAGACCCAGTACTTC.

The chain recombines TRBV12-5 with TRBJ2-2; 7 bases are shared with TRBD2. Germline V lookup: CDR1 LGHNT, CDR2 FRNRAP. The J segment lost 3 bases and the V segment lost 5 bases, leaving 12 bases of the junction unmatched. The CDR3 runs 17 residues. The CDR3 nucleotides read TGTGCTAGTGGTCCCCTAGAGGGAGGGCCCTACACCGGGGAGCTGTTTTTT. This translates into CASGPLEGGPYTGELFF.